This entry concerns a single T cell receptor (beta chain). This specimen belongs to a study of Ad26.COV2.S vaccination and SARS-CoV-2 variants. From germline, CDR1 is KGHSH and CDR2 LQKENI. The V segment lost 0 bases and the J segment 6 bases; nucleotides outside the gene matches: 8. CDR3 length: 15 residues. The treatment is: around 19 received Ad26.COV2.S at low or high dose, single or two shots; about five received placebo; per-sample allocation not given. Sampling was performed 63 days after the first vaccine or placebo injection. Sequencing was performed with immunoSEQ multiplex PCR; in TCRdb, only in-frame clones are kept and a portion is missing. Among roughly 700,000 clones listed, roughly 90% were seen once.

Sequences were derived from peripheral blood, sampled in a trial of Ad26.COV2.S vaccine versus placebo. The sequence derives from a person between 18 and 60 years old who received the Ad26.COV2.S COVID-19 vaccine or a placebo. V gene TRBV18 combines with J gene TRBJ2-7, with 7 bases that match TRBD1. DNA of the CDR3: TGTGCCAGCTCACCACCGGTAAGGACAGGTGGCGAGCAGTACTTC. Amino acids: CASSPPVRTGGEQYF.